This note documents a single TCR beta chain sequence. Its antigen is not identified. This sample was included in a study of cytomegalovirus exposure and HLA in healthy donors. Whole-study findings and limits: In an earlier analysis, productive rearrangement rates for most beta V segments clustered near 87% or 30%. Common viral pathogens seemed to be connected with several of the most significant clusters, according to a later analysis. A few V segments could not be told apart, such as TRBV6-2 and TRBV6-3, and were left out. Associated with HLA alleles at 0.05 false discovery rate in a later analysis were over 15,000 TCR beta sequences.

The CDR3 covers 16 residues. Germline V lookup: CDR1 MNHNS, CDR2 SASEGT. V lost 4 bases to trimming and J lost 0 bases; unmatched junction nucleotides: 9. The PCR made use of 60 Vbeta and 13 Jbeta primers. Repertoires were generated with immunoSEQ multiplex PCR, while TCRdb's copy carries only in-frame clones and drops some. The profile covers some 140,000 clones, with 70% to 80% appearing a single time and approximately 2% taken by the ten largest. The V and J genes are TRBV6-1 and TRBJ2-7; 7 bases are a match to TRBD1. This clonotype was obtained from a man younger than 40 in good health and CMV-seronegative. Sequencing input: PBMCs. Here the CDR3 DNA reads TGTGCCAGCAGTGGAGGTTGGGGACAGAACTCCTACGAGCAGTACTTC. Its translation: CASSGGWGQNSYEQYF.